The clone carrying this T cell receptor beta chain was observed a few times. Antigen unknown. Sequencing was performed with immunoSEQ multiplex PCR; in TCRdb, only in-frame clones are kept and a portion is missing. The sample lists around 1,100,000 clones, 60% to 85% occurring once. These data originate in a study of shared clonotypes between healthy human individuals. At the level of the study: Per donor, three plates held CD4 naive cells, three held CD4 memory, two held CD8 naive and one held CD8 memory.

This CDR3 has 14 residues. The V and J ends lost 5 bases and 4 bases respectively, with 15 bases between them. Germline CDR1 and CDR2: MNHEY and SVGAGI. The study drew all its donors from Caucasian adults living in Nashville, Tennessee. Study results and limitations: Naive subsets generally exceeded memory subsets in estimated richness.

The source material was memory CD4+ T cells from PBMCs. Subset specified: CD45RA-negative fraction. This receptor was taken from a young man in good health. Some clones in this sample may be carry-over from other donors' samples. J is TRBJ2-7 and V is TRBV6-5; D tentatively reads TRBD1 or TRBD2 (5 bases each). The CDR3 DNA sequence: TGTGCCAGCAGTGCTGGGACCGGGCAGTACGAGCAGTACTTC. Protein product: CASSAGTGQYEQYF.